These T cell receptor beta chains were read from a single sample in a study of a mutant IDH1 vaccine in newly diagnosed glioma. These receptors lack a known antigen. Profiling relied on immunoSEQ multiplex PCR, and the TCRdb table lists in-frame clones only, not all of them. The repertoire holds 24,000 or so clones, with roughly 84% as singletons. The material sequenced was PBMCs, taken from a glioma patient whose treatment included an IDH1 peptide vaccine. Receptors were obtained from a man between 40 and 49 years old with glioma. Each CDR3 is given with its conserved first and last residue. The D gene is left open where the match is weak. Clone sizes are given selectively: once, few, many, or a class where the clone is expanded.

>NA|TRBJ2-7|TRBV19|14|TRBD2
CASRASGYNYEQYF
TGTGCCAGTAGAGCTAGCGGATATAATTACGAGCAGTACTTC
>NA|TRBJ2-3|TRBV9|13|NA
CASSPAIADTQYF
TGTGCCAGCAGTCCCGCAATAGCAGATACGCAGTATTTT
>NA|TRBJ2-3|TRBV19|14|NA
CASSADLSTDTQYF
TGTGCCAGCTCAGCGGACCTTAGCACAGATACGCAGTATTTT
>once|TRBJ1-4|TRBV5-1|15|NA
CASSLGGAANEKLFF
TGCGCCAGCAGCTTGGGGGGGGCGGCTAATGAAAAACTGTTTTTT
>few|TRBJ2-7|TRBV19|13|TRBD2
CASWGGGSYEQYF
TGTGCCAGTTGGGGGGGAGGTTCCTACGAGCAGTACTTC
>NA|TRBJ2-3|TRBV6-1|14|NA
CASSFTRGADTQYF
TGTGCCAGCAGCTTTACTAGGGGGGCGGATACGCAGTATTTT
>NA|TRBJ2-3|TRBV19|14|TRBD2
CASGGLVKTDTQYF
TGTGCCAGCGGGGGACTAGTGAAGACAGATACGCAGTATTTT
>NA|TRBJ2-7|TRBV7-6|14|TRBD1
CASSLGGTGYEQYF
TGTGCCAGCAGCTTGGGGGGGACAGGGTACGAGCAGTACTTC
>NA|TRBJ2-1|TRBV6-6|10|NA
CASAIDEQFF
TGTGCCAGCGCGATTGATGAGCAGTTCTTC
>NA|TRBJ2-5|TRBV19|15|TRBD2
CASNSGRAGQETQYF
TGTGCCAGTAATTCCGGGAGGGCGGGGCAAGAGACCCAGTACTTC
>NA|TRBJ1-2|TRBV6-5|13|NA
CASSYSGHYGYTF
TGTGCCAGCAGTTACTCGGGACACTATGGCTACACCTTC
>few|TRBJ2-7|TRBV27|15|TRBD1
CASIRRYRGTGEQYF
TGTGCCAGCATTCGGCGGTACAGGGGGACGGGAGAGCAGTACTTC
>NA|TRBJ2-5|TRBV2|16|NA
CASSEALGGGGETQYF
TGTGCCAGCAGTGAAGCGCTGGGGGGTGGTGGAGAGACCCAGTACTTC
>NA|TRBJ2-1|TRBV11-3|15|NA
CASSLAPSSYNEQFF
TGTGCCAGCAGCTTAGCCCCCTCCTCCTACAATGAGCAGTTCTTC
>NA|TRBJ1-4|TRBV6-6|14|NA
CASDSKHREAKLFF
TGTGCCAGCGATTCCAAACACAGGGAAGCAAAACTGTTTTTT
>NA|TRBJ2-7|TRBV13|14|TRBD1
CASSSRRQGLEQYF
TGTGCCAGCAGCTCCCGACGACAGGGCTTAGAGCAGTACTTC
>NA|TRBJ1-4|TRBV25-1|14|NA
CASSERERGEKLFF
TGTGCCAGCAGTGAAAGGGAACGGGGAGAAAAACTGTTTTTT
>NA|TRBJ2-3|TRBV7-3|15|TRBD1
CASSIWTGGTDTQYF
TGTGCCAGCAGCATCTGGACAGGGGGCACAGATACGCAGTATTTT
>NA|TRBJ2-5|TRBV6-1|13|NA
CASGSHLGETQYF
TGTGCCAGCGGATCCCACTTGGGAGAGACCCAGTACTTC
>NA|TRBJ1-3|TRBV14|12|NA
CASSHMGNTIYF
TGTGCCAGCAGCCATATGGGAAACACCATATATTTT
>once|TRBJ2-1|TRBV11-3|15|TRBD2
CASSLRGTGGNEQFF
TGTGCCAGCAGCCTTCGGGGCACGGGGGGCAATGAGCAGTTCTTC
>NA|TRBJ1-2|TRBV7-9|13|NA
CASSQIWSEGYTF
TGTGCCAGCAGTCAGATCTGGTCGGAGGGCTACACCTTC
>NA|TRBJ1-3|TRBV5-1|14|NA
CASGLGYSGNTIYF
TGCGCCAGTGGGTTGGGGTACTCTGGAAACACCATATATTTT
>NA|TRBJ2-1|TRBV2|11|NA
CASTSYNEQFF
TGTGCCTCCACCTCCTACAATGAGCAGTTCTTC
>NA|TRBJ1-3|TRBV5-1|14|TRBD1
CASSEGGQVHTIYF
TGCGCCAGCAGCGAGGGGGGACAGGTACACACCATATATTTT
>NA|TRBJ2-7|TRBV18|14|NA
CASSPGGGSYEQYF
TGTGCCAGCTCACCGGGAGGGGGCTCCTACGAGCAGTACTTC
>NA|TRBJ2-7|TRBV10-3|14|TRBD2
CAIGGTSGREEQYF
TGTGCCATCGGGGGGACTAGCGGGAGGGAGGAGCAGTACTTC
>NA|TRBJ1-2|TRBV7-8|14|NA
CASSLVRSNYGYTF
TGTGCCAGCAGCTTAGTACGTTCTAACTATGGCTACACCTTC
>NA|TRBJ2-3|TRBV5-1|15|NA
CASSLESAGTDTQYF
TGCGCCAGCAGCTTGGAGAGTGCGGGCACAGATACGCAGTATTTT
>NA|TRBJ2-2|TRBV4-1|13|NA
CATGDTNTGELFF
TGCGCCACCGGGGACACTAACACCGGGGAGCTGTTTTTT
>NA|TRBJ2-7|TRBV19|13|NA
CASSNGYQGEQYF
TGTGCCAGTAGTAACGGATATCAGGGGGAGCAGTACTTC
>NA|TRBJ2-7|TRBV9|16|NA
CASSVDPARSSYEQYF
TGTGCCAGCAGCGTAGACCCAGCAAGGAGCTCCTACGAGCAGTACTTC
>NA|TRBJ2-5|TRBV11-2|14|NA
CASNPEGGRETQYF
TGTGCCAGCAACCCGGAGGGGGGGCGGGAGACCCAGTACTTC
>NA|TRBJ1-1|TRBV7-9|16|NA
CASSATPSDMNTEAFF
TGTGCCAGCAGCGCGACCCCATCTGACATGAACACTGAAGCTTTCTTT
>NA|TRBJ2-1|TRBV19|13|NA
CASSRGRNNEQFF
TGTGCCAGTAGCCGAGGACGGAACAATGAGCAGTTCTTC
>NA|TRBJ1-5|TRBV28|12|NA
CASSLQDQPQHF
TGTGCCAGCAGTTTACAAGATCAGCCCCAGCATTTT